Listed below are T cell receptor beta chains from one sample, sequenced in a study of T-cell reconstitution after alpha-beta-depleted transplantation in children. TCRdb redid the calling of the PCR reads with MiXCR, one entry per CDR3 protein. Of 450,000 to 500,000 distinct CDR3 sequences in the sample, around 13% were seen once. The material was PBMCs from the stem cell graft donor, obtained from the stem cell graft. Source of these receptors: a human donor who donated a stem cell graft to a child with combined immunodeficiency. CDR3s leave out the opening cysteine and the closing phenylalanine or tryptophan.

j_call v_call cdr3_aa
TRBJ2-1 TRBV6-2/TRBV6-3 ASSTGLADYNEQF
TRBJ2-3 TRBV27 ASSLPGAATDTQY
TRBJ1-4 TRBV18 ASSPDVLRGTGGFGTNEKLF
TRBJ1-2 TRBV12-3/TRBV12-4 ASSLDREDYGYT
TRBJ2-1 TRBV5-7 ASSSEDSYNEQF
TRBJ1-1 TRBV12-3/TRBV12-4 ASSFPGGNAF
TRBJ2-3 TRBV12-3/TRBV12-4 ASNSWTSRDTQY
TRBJ1-5 TRBV10-3 ATVQGPEQPQH
TRBJ2-3 TRBV5-8 ASSLAVSTDTQY
TRBJ2-6 TRBV7-9 ASSSLRGVGANVLT
TRBJ2-7 TRBV24-1 ATSDFGQDEQY
TRBJ1-1 TRBV15 ATSVLPGPAEAF
TRBJ2-3 TRBV9 ASSVGPLQAAQY
TRBJ1-6 TRBV27 ASSLRGPDRAYNSPLH
TRBJ2-4 TRBV4-3 ASSHEAAPLNIQY
TRBJ1-2 TRBV6-1 ASSPGGTGDYGYT
TRBJ2-7 TRBV2 ASGVGQGSEQY
TRBJ2-1 TRBV12-3/TRBV12-4 ASSSWDARNNEQF
TRBJ2-1 TRBV11-2 ASRPDSLLAGESYNEQF
TRBJ2-4 TRBV7-2 ASSASGTGGIQY
TRBJ1-5 TRBV27 ASSSSPRIEGGQPQH
TRBJ2-5 TRBV29-1 STPGGVQETQY
TRBJ2-7 TRBV9 ASSLGTRDLEQY
TRBJ1-1 TRBV10-3 AISDELPGQGRGNTEAF
TRBJ2-3 TRBV9 ASSPKAGGKDTQY
TRBJ2-3 TRBV6-2/TRBV6-3 ASTTLLGRTTNRTQY
TRBJ2-1 TRBV14 ASSQGVRDTFNEQF
TRBJ2-1 TRBV12-5 ASGLVPRPYNEQF
TRBJ2-3 TRBV4-3 ASSQDRRLAAPRTDTQY
TRBJ2-1 TRBV12-3/TRBV12-4 ASIGIWEVDEQF
TRBJ2-1 TRBV30 AWSLAGGHSEQF
TRBJ2-1 TRBV14 ASSQAGWRSSYNEQF
TRBJ2-7 TRBV5-1 ASGLAGEGEQY
TRBJ2-3 TRBV27 ASSFLGGASDTQY
TRBJ2-1 TRBV20-1 SARNWFLGEDEQF
TRBJ2-1 TRBV9 ASSVAYSYNEQF
TRBJ2-1 TRBV10-3 ATRLAAYNEQF
TRBJ2-3 TRBV5-1 ASSLGDRTTDSQY
TRBJ2-5 TRBV7-8 ASRDEGRGGLETQY
TRBJ2-7 TRBV6-1 ASRLVGTAYEQY
TRBJ2-2 TRBV21-1 ASSKALGSGELF
TRBJ1-1 TRBV20-1 SARDAERDRGLTEAF
TRBJ2-1 TRBV4-3 ASSQDLKLAHNEQF
TRBJ1-3 TRBV29-1 SVEKDRGARNTIY